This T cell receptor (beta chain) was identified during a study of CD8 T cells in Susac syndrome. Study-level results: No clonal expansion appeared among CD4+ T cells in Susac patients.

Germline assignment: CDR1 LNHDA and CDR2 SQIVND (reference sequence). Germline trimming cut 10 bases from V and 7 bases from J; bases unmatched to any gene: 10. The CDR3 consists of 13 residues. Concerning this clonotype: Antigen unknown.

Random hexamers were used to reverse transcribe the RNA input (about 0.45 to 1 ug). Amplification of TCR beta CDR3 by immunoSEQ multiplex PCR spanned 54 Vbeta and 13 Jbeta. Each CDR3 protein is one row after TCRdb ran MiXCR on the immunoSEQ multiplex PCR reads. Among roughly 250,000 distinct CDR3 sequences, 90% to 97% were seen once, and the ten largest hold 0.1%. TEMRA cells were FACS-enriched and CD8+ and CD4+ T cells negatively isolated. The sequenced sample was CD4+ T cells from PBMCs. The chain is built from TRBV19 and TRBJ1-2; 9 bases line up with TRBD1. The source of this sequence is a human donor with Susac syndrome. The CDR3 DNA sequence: TGTGCCACGCTCCAGGCGACAGGGGGTGGCTACACCTTC. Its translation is CATLQATGGGYTF.